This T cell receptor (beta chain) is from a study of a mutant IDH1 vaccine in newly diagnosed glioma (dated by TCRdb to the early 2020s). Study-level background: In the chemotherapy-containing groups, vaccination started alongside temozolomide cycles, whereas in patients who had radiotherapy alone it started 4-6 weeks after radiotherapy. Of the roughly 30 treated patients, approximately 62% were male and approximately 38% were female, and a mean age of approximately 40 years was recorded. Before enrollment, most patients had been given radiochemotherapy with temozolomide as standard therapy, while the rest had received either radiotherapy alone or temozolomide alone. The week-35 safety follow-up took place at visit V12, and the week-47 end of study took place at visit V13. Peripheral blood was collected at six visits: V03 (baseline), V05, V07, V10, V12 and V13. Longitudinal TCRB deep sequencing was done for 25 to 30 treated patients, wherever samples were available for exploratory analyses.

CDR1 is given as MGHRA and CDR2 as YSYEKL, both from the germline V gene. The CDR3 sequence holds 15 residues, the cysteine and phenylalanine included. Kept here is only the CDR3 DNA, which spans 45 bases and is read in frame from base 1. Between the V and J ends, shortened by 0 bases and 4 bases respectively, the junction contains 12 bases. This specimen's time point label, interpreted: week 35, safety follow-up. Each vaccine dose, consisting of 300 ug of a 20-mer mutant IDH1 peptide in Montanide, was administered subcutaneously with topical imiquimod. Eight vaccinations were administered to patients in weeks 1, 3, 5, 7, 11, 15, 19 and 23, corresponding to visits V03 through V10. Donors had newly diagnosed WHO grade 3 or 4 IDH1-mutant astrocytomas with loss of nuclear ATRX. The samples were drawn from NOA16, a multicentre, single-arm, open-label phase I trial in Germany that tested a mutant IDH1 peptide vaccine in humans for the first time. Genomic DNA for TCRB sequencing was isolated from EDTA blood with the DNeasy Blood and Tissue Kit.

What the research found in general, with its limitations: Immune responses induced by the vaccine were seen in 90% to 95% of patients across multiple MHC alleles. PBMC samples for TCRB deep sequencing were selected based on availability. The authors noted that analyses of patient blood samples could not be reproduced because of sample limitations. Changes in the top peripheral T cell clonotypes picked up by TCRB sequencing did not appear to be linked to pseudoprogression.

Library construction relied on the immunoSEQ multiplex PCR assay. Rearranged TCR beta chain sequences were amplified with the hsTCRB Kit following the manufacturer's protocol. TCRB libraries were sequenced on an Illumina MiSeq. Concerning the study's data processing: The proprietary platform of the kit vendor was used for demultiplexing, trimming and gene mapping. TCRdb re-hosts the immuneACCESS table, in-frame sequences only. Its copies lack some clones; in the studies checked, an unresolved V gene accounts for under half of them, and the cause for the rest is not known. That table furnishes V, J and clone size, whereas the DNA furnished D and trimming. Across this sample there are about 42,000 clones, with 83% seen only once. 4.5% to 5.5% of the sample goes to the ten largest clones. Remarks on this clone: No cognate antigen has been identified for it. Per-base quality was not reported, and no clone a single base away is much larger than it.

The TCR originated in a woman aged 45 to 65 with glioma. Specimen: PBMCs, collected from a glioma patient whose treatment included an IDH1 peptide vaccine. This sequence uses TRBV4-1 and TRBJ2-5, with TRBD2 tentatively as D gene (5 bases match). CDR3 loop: CASSQDRLARETQYF. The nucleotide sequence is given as TGCGCCAGCAGCCAAGATCGGCTAGCCCGAGAGACCCAGTACTTC.